This is a list of T cell receptor beta chains from one sample in a study of tumor and adjacent non-tumor tissue in lung cancer. TCRdb re-derived calls from the multiplex PCR reads in MiXCR, one entry per CDR3 protein. This repertoire shows under 150,000 distinct CDR3 sequences, about 66% found once; its top ten account for 13%. What was sequenced was lung tumor tissue. The receptor set was obtained from a man aged 25-45 years with non-small cell lung cancer. The CDR3 runs from the conserved cysteine through the conserved F or W. A D gene is named only where the DNA matches it firmly. Expanded clones are given a class, and other clones once, few, many or no size at all.

CDR3 protein: CSASRETEAFF
CDR3 DNA: TGCAGTGCTAGTAGGGAAACTGAAGCTTTCTTT
V gene: TRBV20-1
D gene: .
J gene: TRBJ1-1
clone size: many

CDR3 protein: CASSGGTSGASYNEQFF
CDR3 DNA: TGTGCCAGCAGCGGTGGCACTAGCGGAGCCTCCTACAATGAGCAGTTCTTC
V gene: TRBV5-4
D gene: TRBD2
J gene: TRBJ2-1
clone size: .

CDR3 protein: CVSSRQGAKVEIQYF
CDR3 DNA: TGTGTCAGCAGCAGACAGGGGGCTAAAGTGGAGATCCAGTACTTC
V gene: TRBV6-2/TRBV6-3
D gene: TRBD1
J gene: TRBJ2-5
clone size: .

CDR3 protein: CSVDEAGAILRCYTF
CDR3 DNA: TGCAGCGTTGATGAGGCAGGGGCGATCCTGAGATGCTACACCTTC
V gene: TRBV29-1
D gene: .
J gene: TRBJ1-2
clone size: .

CDR3 protein: CASSVQGYNEKLFF
CDR3 DNA: TGTGCCAGCAGTGTACAGGGTTATAATGAAAAACTGTTTTTT
V gene: TRBV6-1
D gene: .
J gene: TRBJ1-4
clone size: many

CDR3 protein: CTSSYRRLPDKQYF
CDR3 DNA: TGTACCAGCAGCTATCGACGTTTACCGGACAAGCAGTACTTC
V gene: TRBV5-6
D gene: .
J gene: TRBJ2-7
clone size: .

CDR3 protein: CASNQDSYSGIQGETQYF
CDR3 DNA: TGTGCCAGCAACCAAGATAGTTATTCGGGAATTCAGGGAGAGACCCAGTACTTC
V gene: TRBV4-2
D gene: .
J gene: TRBJ2-5
clone size: .

CDR3 protein: CASTDGSSGANVLTF
CDR3 DNA: TGTGCCAGCACTGACGGTAGCTCTGGGGCCAACGTCCTGACTTTC
V gene: TRBV6-6
D gene: .
J gene: TRBJ2-6
clone size: many

CDR3 protein: CASSLEEPSSDTQYF
CDR3 DNA: TGCGCCAGCAGCTTGGAAGAACCTAGCTCAGATACGCAGTATTTT
V gene: TRBV5-1
D gene: .
J gene: TRBJ2-3
clone size: .

CDR3 protein: CSARAPRSYNEQFF
CDR3 DNA: TGCAGTGCTAGAGCTCCCCGCTCCTACAATGAGCAGTTCTTC
V gene: TRBV20-1
D gene: .
J gene: TRBJ2-1
clone size: .

CDR3 protein: CASSYSRKRDSGNKPQHF
CDR3 DNA: TGTGCCAGCAGTTACTCGAGGAAAAGGGACTCCGGCAATAAGCCCCAGCATTTT
V gene: TRBV6-7
D gene: .
J gene: TRBJ1-5
clone size: .

CDR3 protein: CASSARNEEAQYF
CDR3 DNA: TGTGCCAGCAGTGCCCGGAATGAAGAGGCCCAGTACTTC
V gene: TRBV12-3/TRBV12-4
D gene: .
J gene: TRBJ2-5
clone size: once

CDR3 protein: CASNSSLGQAYEQYF
CDR3 DNA: TGTGCCAGCAACTCTAGTTTGGGACAGGCATACGAGCAATACTTC
V gene: TRBV11-2
D gene: TRBD1
J gene: TRBJ2-7
clone size: .

CDR3 protein: CASSLFSWSGRDTQYF
CDR3 DNA: TGTGCCAGCAGCTTATTCTCCTGGAGCGGCAGAGATACGCAGTATTTT
V gene: TRBV7-8
D gene: .
J gene: TRBJ2-3
clone size: .

CDR3 protein: CAISEAGETDTQYF
CDR3 DNA: TGTGCCATCAGTGAAGCGGGAGAGACAGATACGCAGTATTTT
V gene: TRBV6-4
D gene: TRBD2
J gene: TRBJ2-3
clone size: .

CDR3 protein: CASSFLGRTNEQFF
CDR3 DNA: TGTGCCAGCAGTTTTCTAGGGCGAACCAATGAGCAGTTCTTC
V gene: TRBV12-3/TRBV12-4
D gene: .
J gene: TRBJ2-1
clone size: many

CDR3 protein: CASLTTGTDTQYF
CDR3 DNA: TGCGCCAGCCTCACGACAGGCACAGATACGCAGTATTTT
V gene: TRBV5-1
D gene: .
J gene: TRBJ2-3
clone size: .

CDR3 protein: CASSLLQLAPGELFF
CDR3 DNA: TGTGCCAGCAGCTTATTACAGTTAGCGCCCGGGGAGCTGTTTTTT
V gene: TRBV5-5
D gene: .
J gene: TRBJ2-2
clone size: .

CDR3 protein: CSARTGSYEQYF
CDR3 DNA: TGCAGTGCTAGGACAGGCTCCTACGAGCAGTACTTC
V gene: TRBV20-1
D gene: .
J gene: TRBJ2-7
clone size: many

CDR3 protein: CASSSDRDEQPQHF
CDR3 DNA: TGTGCCAGCAGCTCTGACAGGGACGAGCAGCCCCAGCATTTT
V gene: TRBV5-6
D gene: TRBD1
J gene: TRBJ1-5
clone size: many

CDR3 protein: CASSDSGRGPYNEQFF
CDR3 DNA: TGTGCCAGCAGTGACTCGGGGCGGGGCCCCTACAATGAGCAGTTCTTC
V gene: TRBV6-4
D gene: .
J gene: TRBJ2-1
clone size: .

CDR3 protein: CTSSTRLAGRSGELFF
CDR3 DNA: TGTACCAGCAGCACCCGGCTAGCGGGAAGGTCCGGGGAGCTGTTTTTT
V gene: TRBV11-2
D gene: TRBD2
J gene: TRBJ2-2
clone size: .

CDR3 protein: CASSELGANTDTQYF
CDR3 DNA: TGTGCCAGCAGTGAACTGGGGGCGAACACAGATACGCAGTATTTT
V gene: TRBV6-1
D gene: .
J gene: TRBJ2-3
clone size: many

CDR3 protein: CASSHRNLNQPQHF
CDR3 DNA: TGTGCCAGCAGCCACAGAAACCTCAATCAGCCCCAGCATTTT
V gene: TRBV12-3/TRBV12-4
D gene: .
J gene: TRBJ1-5
clone size: few

CDR3 protein: CSVEGRIERALF
CDR3 DNA: TGCAGCGTTGAAGGTCGGATAGAAAGGGCTTTATTT
V gene: TRBV29-1
D gene: .
J gene: TRBJ1-1
clone size: .

CDR3 protein: CASSLRTRGGDEIQYF
CDR3 DNA: TGTGCCAGCAGCCTTAGAACTAGGGGGGGAGATGAGATCCAGTACTTC
V gene: TRBV7-8
D gene: .
J gene: TRBJ2-5
clone size: .

CDR3 protein: CASSPQGSTEPFF
CDR3 DNA: TGCGCCAGCAGCCCACAGGGGAGCACTGAACCTTTCTTT
V gene: TRBV4-1
D gene: TRBD1
J gene: TRBJ1-1
clone size: .

CDR3 protein: CASNLAGVYTEAFF
CDR3 DNA: TGTGCCAGCAACTTAGCTGGGGTTTACACTGAAGCTTTCTTT
V gene: TRBV13
D gene: .
J gene: TRBJ1-1
clone size: .

CDR3 protein: CASSDRTHSGNTIYF
CDR3 DNA: TGTGCCAGTTCGGACAGGACTCACTCTGGAAACACCATATATTTT
V gene: TRBV6-2/TRBV6-3
D gene: TRBD1
J gene: TRBJ1-3
clone size: .

CDR3 protein: CASSDDTYQESQYF
CDR3 DNA: TGTGCCAGCAGCGACGACACGTACCAAGAGAGCCAGTATTTC
V gene: TRBV11-1
D gene: .
J gene: TRBJ2-5
clone size: .

CDR3 protein: CASSYGGNEQFF
CDR3 DNA: TGTGCCAGCAGTTACGGGGGGAATGAGCAGTTCTTC
V gene: TRBV6-5
D gene: .
J gene: TRBJ2-1
clone size: many

CDR3 protein: CASSLEGHEQYF
CDR3 DNA: TGTGCCAGCAGCTTGGAGGGGCACGAGCAGTACTTC
V gene: TRBV7-9
D gene: .
J gene: TRBJ2-7
clone size: .

CDR3 protein: CASSHPTDTQYF
CDR3 DNA: TGTGCCAGCAGCCATCCTACAGATACGCAGTATTTT
V gene: TRBV11-2
D gene: .
J gene: TRBJ2-3
clone size: medium-sized

CDR3 protein: CASQPGTGQETQYF
CDR3 DNA: TGTGCCAGTCAACCCGGGACTGGCCAAGAGACCCAGTACTTC
V gene: TRBV19
D gene: .
J gene: TRBJ2-5
clone size: .

CDR3 protein: CASSWLAGGPSEEQFF
CDR3 DNA: TGTGCCAGCAGCTGGCTAGCGGGAGGGCCCTCGGAGGAGCAGTTCTTC
V gene: TRBV5-4
D gene: TRBD2
J gene: TRBJ2-1
clone size: few

CDR3 protein: CSVDAGGGHEQHF
CDR3 DNA: TGCAGCGTTGATGCCGGGGGGGGCCACGAGCAGCATTTC
V gene: TRBV29-1
D gene: TRBD2
J gene: TRBJ2-7
clone size: .

CDR3 protein: CASSTGQQGSEHYF
CDR3 DNA: TGTGCCAGCTCAACGGGACAGCAGGGGTCCGAGCACTACTTC
V gene: TRBV6-6
D gene: TRBD1
J gene: TRBJ2-7
clone size: .

CDR3 protein: CASSPTPRGRDEEYF
CDR3 DNA: TGTGCCAGCAGTCCCACGCCCAGGGGGCGCGACGAGGAGTACTTC
V gene: TRBV12-3/TRBV12-4
D gene: TRBD1
J gene: TRBJ2-7
clone size: .

CDR3 protein: CASSQDGGGASTDTQYF
CDR3 DNA: TGCGCCAGCAGTCAAGACGGGGGCGGGGCTAGCACAGATACGCAGTATTTT
V gene: TRBV4-3
D gene: .
J gene: TRBJ2-3
clone size: .

CDR3 protein: CSARSPGDRGRLEQYF
CDR3 DNA: TGCAGTGCTAGAAGTCCGGGGGACAGGGGGAGGTTGGAGCAGTATTTT
V gene: TRBV20-1
D gene: TRBD1
J gene: TRBJ2-3
clone size: few

CDR3 protein: CASILRQGVFGIHF
CDR3 DNA: TGTGCCAGCATTTTACGGCAGGGGGTTTTTGGTATCCACTTC
V gene: TRBV12-3/TRBV12-4
D gene: TRBD1
J gene: TRBJ2-7
clone size: few

CDR3 protein: CASSQQELNTEAIF
CDR3 DNA: TGTGCCAGCAGCCAACAGGAATTGAACACTGAAGCTATCTTT
V gene: TRBV11-1
D gene: .
J gene: TRBJ1-1
clone size: .

CDR3 protein: CSARQGGTEAFF
CDR3 DNA: TGCAGTGCTAGACAGGGGGGCACTGAAGCTTTCTTT
V gene: TRBV20-1
D gene: TRBD1
J gene: TRBJ1-1
clone size: many

CDR3 protein: CASSLALGYGYGYTF
CDR3 DNA: TGTGCCAGCAGCTTGGCCCTGGGGTACGGCTATGGCTACACCTTC
V gene: TRBV5-6
D gene: .
J gene: TRBJ1-2
clone size: many

CDR3 protein: CASSTRARDLPYEQYF
CDR3 DNA: TGTGCCAGCAGTACCCGAGCTAGAGACCTACCCTACGAGCAGTACTTC
V gene: TRBV12-3/TRBV12-4
D gene: .
J gene: TRBJ2-7
clone size: .